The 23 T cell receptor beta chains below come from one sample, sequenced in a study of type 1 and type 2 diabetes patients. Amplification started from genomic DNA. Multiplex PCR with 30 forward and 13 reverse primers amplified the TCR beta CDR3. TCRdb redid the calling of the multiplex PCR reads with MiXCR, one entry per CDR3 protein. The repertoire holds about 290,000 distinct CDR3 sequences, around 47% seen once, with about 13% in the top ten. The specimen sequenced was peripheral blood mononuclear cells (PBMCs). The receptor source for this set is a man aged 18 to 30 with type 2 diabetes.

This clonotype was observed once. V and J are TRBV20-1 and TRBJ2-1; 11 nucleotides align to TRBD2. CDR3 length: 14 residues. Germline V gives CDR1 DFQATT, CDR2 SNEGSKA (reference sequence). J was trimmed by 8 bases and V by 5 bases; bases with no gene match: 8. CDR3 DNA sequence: TGCAGTGCTCCACGACTAGCGGGGAGGGATGAGCAGTTCTTC. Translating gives CSAPRLAGRDEQFF.

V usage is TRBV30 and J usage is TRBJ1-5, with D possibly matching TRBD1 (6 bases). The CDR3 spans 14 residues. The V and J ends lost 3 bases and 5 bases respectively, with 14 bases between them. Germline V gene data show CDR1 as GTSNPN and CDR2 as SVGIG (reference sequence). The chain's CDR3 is CAWRAGVGDQPQHF. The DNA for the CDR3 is TGTGCCTGGAGGGCAGGGGTGGGGGATCAGCCCCAGCATTTT.

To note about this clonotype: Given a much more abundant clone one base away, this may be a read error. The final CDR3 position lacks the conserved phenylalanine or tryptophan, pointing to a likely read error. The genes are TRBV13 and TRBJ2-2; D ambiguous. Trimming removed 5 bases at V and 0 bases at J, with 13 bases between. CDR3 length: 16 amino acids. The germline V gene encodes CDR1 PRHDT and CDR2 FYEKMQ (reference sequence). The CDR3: CASSPNARSNTGELFL. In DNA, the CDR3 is TGTGCCAGCAGCCCGAACGCGCGTTCGAACACCGGGGAGCTGTTTCTT.

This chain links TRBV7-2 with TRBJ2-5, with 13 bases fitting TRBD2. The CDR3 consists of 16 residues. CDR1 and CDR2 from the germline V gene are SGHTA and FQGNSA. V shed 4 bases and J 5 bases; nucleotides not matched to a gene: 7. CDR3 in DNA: TGTGCCAGCAGCTCTACTAGCGGGGGGGCCGGGGAGACCCAGTACTTC. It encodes CASSSTSGGAGETQYF.

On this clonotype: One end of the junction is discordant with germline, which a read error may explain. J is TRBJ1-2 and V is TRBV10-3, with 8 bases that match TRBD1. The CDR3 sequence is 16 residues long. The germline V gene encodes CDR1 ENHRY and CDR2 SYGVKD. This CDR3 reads CASSYLGTGYNYGYTF. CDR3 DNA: TGTGCCAGCAGTTATTTGGGGACAGGATATAACTATGGCTACACCTTC.

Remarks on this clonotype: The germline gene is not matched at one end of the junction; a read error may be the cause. In DNA, the CDR3 is TGTGCTAGCAGCTTACGGGCAGGGGAACCTTTAGCGGAGGACCAAGAGACCCAGTACTTC. Amino acid sequence: CASSLRAGEPLAEDQETQYF. V gene TRBV7-7 combines with J gene TRBJ2-5; D may match TRBD1 or TRBD2 (6 bases each). CDR1 and CDR2 from the germline V gene are SSHAT and FNYEAQ (reference sequence). The CDR3 runs to 20 residues.

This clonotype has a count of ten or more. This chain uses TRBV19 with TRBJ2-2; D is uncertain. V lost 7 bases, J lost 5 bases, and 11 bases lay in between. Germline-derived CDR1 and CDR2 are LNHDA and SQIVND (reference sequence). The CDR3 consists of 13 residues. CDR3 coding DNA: TGTGCCAGTACGGCCGGCGGTACCGGGGAGCTGTTTTTT. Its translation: CASTAGGTGELFF.

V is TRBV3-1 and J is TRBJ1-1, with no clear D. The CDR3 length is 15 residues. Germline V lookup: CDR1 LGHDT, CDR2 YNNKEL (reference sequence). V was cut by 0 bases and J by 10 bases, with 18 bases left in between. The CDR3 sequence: CASSQEGRSDLGAFF. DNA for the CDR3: TGTGCCAGCAGCCAAGAAGGTCGCTCGGACCTTGGAGCTTTCTTT.

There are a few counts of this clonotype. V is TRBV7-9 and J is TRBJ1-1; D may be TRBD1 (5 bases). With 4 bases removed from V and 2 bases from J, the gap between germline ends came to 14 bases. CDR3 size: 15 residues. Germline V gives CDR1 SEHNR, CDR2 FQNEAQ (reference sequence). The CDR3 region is CASSSTTGLNTEAFF. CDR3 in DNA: TGTGCCAGCAGCTCCACTACAGGACTAAACACTGAAGCTTTCTTT.

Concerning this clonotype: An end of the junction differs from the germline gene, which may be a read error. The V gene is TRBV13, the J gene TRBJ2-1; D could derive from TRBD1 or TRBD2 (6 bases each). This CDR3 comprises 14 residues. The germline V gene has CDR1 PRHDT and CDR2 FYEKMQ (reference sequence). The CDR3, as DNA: TGTGCCAGCAGCTTTCCGGGGGCGTACAGTGAGCAGTTCTTC. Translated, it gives CASSFPGAYSEQFF.

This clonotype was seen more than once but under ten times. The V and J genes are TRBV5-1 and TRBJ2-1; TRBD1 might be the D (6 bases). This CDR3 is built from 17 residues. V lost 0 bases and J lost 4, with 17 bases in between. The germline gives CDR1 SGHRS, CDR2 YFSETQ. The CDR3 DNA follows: TGCGCCAGCAGCTTGGGAGAGACAGTACAGGGTTACAATGAGCAGTTCTTC. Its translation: CASSLGETVQGYNEQFF.

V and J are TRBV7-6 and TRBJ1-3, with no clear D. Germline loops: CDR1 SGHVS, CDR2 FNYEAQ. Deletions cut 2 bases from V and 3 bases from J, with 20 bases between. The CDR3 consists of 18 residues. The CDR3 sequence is CASSLRIAGEPFGNTIYF. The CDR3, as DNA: TGTGCCAGCAGCTTACGGATAGCGGGCGAACCATTTGGAAACACCATATATTTT.

The DNA for the CDR3 is TGTGCCAGCAGCTTGGGGGGGGCCCTCCGAGGCGATACGCAGTATTTT. Translating gives CASSLGGALRGDTQYF. The V gene is TRBV9, the J gene TRBJ2-3; D is perhaps TRBD2 (7 bases). The CDR3 extends over 16 amino acids. The germline CDR1 and CDR2 sequences are SGDLS and YYNGEE. V gave up 4 bases and J gave up 6 bases, with 21 bases separating them.

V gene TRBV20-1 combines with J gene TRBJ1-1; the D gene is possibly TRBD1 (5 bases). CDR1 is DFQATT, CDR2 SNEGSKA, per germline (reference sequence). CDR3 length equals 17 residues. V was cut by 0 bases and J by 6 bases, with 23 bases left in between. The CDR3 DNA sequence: TGCAGTGCTAGAGACCAAAACCGAGGGACGGCCACTTCTGAAGCTTTCTTT. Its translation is CSARDQNRGTATSEAFF.

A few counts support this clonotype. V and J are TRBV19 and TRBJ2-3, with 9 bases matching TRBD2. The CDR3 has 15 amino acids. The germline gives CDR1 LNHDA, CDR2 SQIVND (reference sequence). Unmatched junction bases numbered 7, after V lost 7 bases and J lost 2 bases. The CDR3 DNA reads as TGTGCCAGTACTCTGACTAGCGGATACACAGATACGCAGTATTTT. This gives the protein CASTLTSGYTDTQYF.

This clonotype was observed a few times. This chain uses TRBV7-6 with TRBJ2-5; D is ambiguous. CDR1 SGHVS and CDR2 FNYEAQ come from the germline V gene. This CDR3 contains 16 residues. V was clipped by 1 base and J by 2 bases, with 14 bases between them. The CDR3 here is CASSLGAAYGQETQYF. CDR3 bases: TGTGCCAGCAGCTTAGGAGCAGCGTATGGGCAAGAGACCCAGTACTTC.

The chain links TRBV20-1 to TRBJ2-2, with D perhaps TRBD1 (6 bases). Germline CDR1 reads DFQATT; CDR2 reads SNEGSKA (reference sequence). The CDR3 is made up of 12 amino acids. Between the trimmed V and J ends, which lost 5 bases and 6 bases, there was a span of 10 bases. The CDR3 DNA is TGCAGTGCTTCAGGGGTTTCCGGGGAGCTGTTTTTT. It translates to CSASGVSGELFF.

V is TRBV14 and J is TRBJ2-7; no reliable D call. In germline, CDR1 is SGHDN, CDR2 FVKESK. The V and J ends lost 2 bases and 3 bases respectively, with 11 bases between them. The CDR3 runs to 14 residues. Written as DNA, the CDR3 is TGTGCCAGCAGCCAAAGGGTCGTGGGCTACGAGCAGTACTTC. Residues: CASSQRVVGYEQYF.

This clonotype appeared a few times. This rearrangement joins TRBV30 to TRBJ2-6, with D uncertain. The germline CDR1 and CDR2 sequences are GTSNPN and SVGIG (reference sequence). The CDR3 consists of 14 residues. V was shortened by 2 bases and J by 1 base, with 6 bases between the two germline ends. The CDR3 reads CAWSLPSGANVLTF. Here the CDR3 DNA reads TGTGCCTGGAGTCTCCCTTCTGGGGCCAACGTCCTGACTTTC.

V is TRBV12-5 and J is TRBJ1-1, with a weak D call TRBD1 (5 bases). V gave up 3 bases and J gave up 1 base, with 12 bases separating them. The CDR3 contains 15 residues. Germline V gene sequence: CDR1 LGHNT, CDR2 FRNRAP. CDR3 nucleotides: TGTGCTAGTGGTTTCCTGGGCGGGGGGAACACTGAAGCTTTCTTT. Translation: CASGFLGGGNTEAFF.

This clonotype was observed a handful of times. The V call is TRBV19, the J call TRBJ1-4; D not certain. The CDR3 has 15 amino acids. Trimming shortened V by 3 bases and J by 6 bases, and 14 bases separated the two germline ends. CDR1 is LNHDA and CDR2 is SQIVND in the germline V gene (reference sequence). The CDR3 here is CASSINPDMDEKLFF. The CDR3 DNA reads TGTGCCAGTAGTATTAACCCTGACATGGATGAAAAACTGTTTTTT.

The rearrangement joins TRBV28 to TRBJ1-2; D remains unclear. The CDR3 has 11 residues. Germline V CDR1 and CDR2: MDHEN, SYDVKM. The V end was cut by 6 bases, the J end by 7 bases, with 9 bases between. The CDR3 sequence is CASRRTTGYTF. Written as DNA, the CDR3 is TGTGCCAGCAGGCGAACGACTGGCTACACCTTC.

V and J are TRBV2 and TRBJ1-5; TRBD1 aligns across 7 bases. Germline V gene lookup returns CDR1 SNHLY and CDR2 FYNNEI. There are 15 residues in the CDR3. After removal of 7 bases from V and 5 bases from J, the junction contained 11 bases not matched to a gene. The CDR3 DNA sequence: TGTGCCAGCAATTCCGGGACAGCAAGTGATCAGCCCCAGCATTTT. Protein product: CASNSGTASDQPQHF.